This record covers a single T cell receptor beta chain. This record comes from a study of blood T cell repertoires in COVID-19. Methods used by the authors: Amplifying reference gene primers gave estimates of nucleated cell counts. Using immunoSEQ multiplex PCR, the repertoire was profiled, and TCRdb retains in-frame clones only, with some absent. V, J and clone size were drawn from that table, and D and trimming were deduced from the DNA. The sample carries roughly 230,000 clones, about 86% recorded once. Cohorts were based on clinical histories the participants reported. This receptor was taken from a man in his fifties who had recovered from COVID-19. The sample taken for sequencing was PBMCs or T cells enriched from blood (not recorded which).

The CDR3 DNA follows: TGTGCCAGCAGTTTATTAGCAGGAGTAAGGGGGGAGACCCAGTACTTC. Protein product: CASSLLAGVRGETQYF. V gene TRBV27 combines with J gene TRBJ2-5; D might be TRBD1 (6 bases). The CDR3 is 16 residues long. V shed 1 base and J shed 5 bases, with 17 bases lying between them. Germline CDR1 is MNHEY and CDR2 is SMNVEV (reference sequence).